Following are 16 T cell receptor beta chains from one sample sequenced in a study of OX40 agonist ivuxolimab in advanced cancers. Clones were sequenced by immunoSEQ multiplex PCR, and TCRdb holds only the in-frame ones, with some missing. Of around 5,100 clones listed, less than 80% are singletons. Sequencing was performed on CD4+ or CD8+ T cells sorted from blood, taken in a trial of the OX40 agonist ivuxolimab. The receptors come from an adult with an advanced solid tumor such as melanoma, head and neck, liver or kidney cancer.

The J gene is TRBJ2-5, the V gene TRBV7-2, with TRBD1 identical over 8 bases. This CDR3 contains 14 residues. V lost 5 bases to trimming and J lost 5 bases; unmatched junction nucleotides: 7. Germline V gene lookup returns CDR1 SGHTA and CDR2 FQGNSA. The CDR3 DNA sequence: TGTGCCAGCAGCCTGGACAGGGTTAACGAGACCCAGTACTTC. Its translation: CASSLDRVNETQYF.

The chain has TRBV30 and TRBJ2-1; D not certain. This CDR3 is 12 amino acids long. Germline lookup yields CDR1 GTSNPN and CDR2 SVGIG (reference sequence). Trimming cost V 0 bases and J 4 bases, with 4 bases left between them. The CDR3 loop reads CAWSVMYNEQFF. The CDR3, as DNA: TGTGCCTGGAGTGTGATGTACAATGAGCAGTTCTTC. The variable domain in full, completed from reference TRBV30 and TRBJ2-1, reads SQTIHQWPATLVQPVGSPLSLECTVEGTSNPNLYWYRQAAGRGLQLLFYSVGIGQISSEVPQNLSASRPQDRQFILSSKKLLLSDSGFYLCAWSVMYNEQFFGPGTRLTVL.

This clone is medium-sized by share. The chain carries TRBV28 and TRBJ1-5, with D possibly TRBD1 on 5 matching bases. V shed 3 bases and J shed 5 bases, with 8 bases lying between them. This CDR3 region has 13 residues. CDR1 and CDR2 from the germline V gene are MDHEN and SYDVKM. CDR3 region: CASSFQGYQPQHF. The DNA of the CDR3 is TGTGCCAGCAGTTTCCAGGGTTATCAGCCCCAGCATTTT.

Here the CDR3 reads CASDRNTYEQYF. For the CDR3, the DNA is TGTGCCAGTGACAGGAATACCTACGAGCAGTACTTC. V is TRBV2 and J is TRBJ2-7; tentative D call: TRBD1 (6 bases). Trimming removed 9 bases at V and 2 bases at J, with 11 bases between. The CDR3 consists of 12 residues. In germline, CDR1 is SNHLY, CDR2 FYNNEI.

This clone was counted a few times. The V gene is TRBV28, the J gene TRBJ2-7, with D unresolved. Trimming cost V 3 bases and J 0 bases, with 12 bases left between them. The CDR3 loop spans 15 amino acids. Per the germline V gene, CDR1 is MDHEN and CDR2 is SYDVKM. The CDR3 DNA reads as TGTGCCAGCAGTTTCCACCGCCGGGTCTCCTACGAGCAGTACTTC. It is translated as CASSFHRRVSYEQYF. Full variable domain (missing parts from reference TRBV28 and TRBJ2-7): DVKVTQSSRYLVKRTGEKVFLECVQDMDHENMFWYRQDPGLGLRLIYFSYDVKMKEKGDIPEGYSVSREKKERFSLILESASTNQTSMYLCASSFHRRVSYEQYFGPGTRLTVT.

The chain links TRBV2 to TRBJ2-7, with TRBD2 matching 12 bases. The CDR3 sequence is 14 residues long. After removal of 5 bases from V and 4 bases from J, the junction contained 3 bases not matched to a gene. In germline, CDR1 is SNHLY, CDR2 FYNNEI. The CDR3 protein is CASSRTSGVYEQYF. CDR3 sequence (DNA): TGTGCCAGCAGTCGGACTAGCGGGGTTTACGAGCAGTACTTC.

J is TRBJ2-4 and V is TRBV6-5; 14 bases are shared with TRBD2. CDR3 length: 14 amino acids. Germline CDR1 and CDR2: MNHEY and SVGAGI. V shed 8 bases, J shed 8 bases, and the junction held 5 bases outside the gene matches. The CDR3 DNA follows: TGTGCCAGCGGGACTAGCGGGGGAGGGGACATTCAGTACTTC. It codes for CASGTSGGGDIQYF.

This clone was observed a handful of times. V and J are TRBV7-6 and TRBJ2-5; possible D gene TRBD2, 5 bases. Trimming pared 5 bases from V and 3 bases from J, leaving 13 bases between. Germline-derived CDR1 and CDR2 are SGHVS and FNYEAQ. The length of the CDR3 is 14 residues. This chain's CDR3 is CASSPRPGKETQYF. In DNA, the CDR3 is TGTGCCAGCAGCCCCAGACCCGGGAAAGAGACCCAGTACTTC.

The chain uses TRBV6-6 and TRBJ1-1; D is unclear. Trimming removed 1 base from V and 7 bases from J, with 10 bases in between. Germline V CDR1 and CDR2: MNHNY, SVGAGI (reference sequence). The CDR3 consists of 13 residues. CDR3 amino acids: CASSYLGGLEAFF. CDR3 DNA: TGTGCCAGCAGTTACTTGGGAGGGCTTGAAGCTTTCTTT.

The V gene is TRBV7-2, the J gene TRBJ2-5; a weak D match, TRBD1 (8 bases). The J call may not be correct, given that the DNA end is closer to TRBJ2-7. Germline CDR1 reads SGHTA; CDR2 reads FQGNSA. The CDR3 extends over 15 amino acids. The CDR3 protein is CASSLLTGGAYEQYF. The CDR3 nucleotides are TGTGCCAGCAGCTTGTTAACAGGGGGGGCCTACGAGCAGTACTTC.

With regard to this clone: Different DNA sequences within this sample yield the same CDR3. V usage is TRBV9 and J usage is TRBJ2-3, with a tentative D call TRBD2 (5 bases). CDR1 and CDR2 (germline): SGDLS, YYNGEE. Trimming pared 0 bases from V and 3 bases from J, leaving 5 bases between. CDR3 length: 13 residues. The CDR3 is CASSVGGTDTQYF. CDR3 nucleotides: TGTGCCAGCAGCGTAGGCGGGACAGATACGCAGTATTTT.

As DNA, the CDR3 is TGTGCCAGCAGCTTAGGCGCGGCAGAAAACTATGGCTACACCTTC. Its translation: CASSLGAAENYGYTF. The chain combines TRBV13 with TRBJ1-2; D remains ambiguous. V gave up 0 bases and J gave up 2 bases, with 10 bases separating them. Per the germline V gene, CDR1 is PRHDT and CDR2 is FYEKMQ (reference sequence). The CDR3 totals 15 residues.

Comments on this clone: The same CDR3 is also encoded by other DNA sequences in this sample. The V call is TRBV7-9, the J call TRBJ2-1; D not certain. The CDR3 totals 14 residues. Between the trimmed V and J ends, which lost 2 bases and 3 bases, there was a span of 8 bases. Germline values: CDR1 SEHNR, CDR2 FQNEAQ (reference sequence). The CDR3 region is CASSLMSSYNEQFF. The CDR3 DNA sequence: TGTGCCAGCAGCTTAATGTCCAGCTACAATGAGCAGTTCTTC.

The CDR3 DNA is TGTGCCAGCAGCTTAGTCGGGACAGTCCACTACAATGAGCAGTTCTTC. The encoded protein is CASSLVGTVHYNEQFF. The chain joins TRBV13 to TRBJ2-1; TRBD1 agrees at 7 bases. Germline values: CDR1 PRHDT, CDR2 FYEKMQ (reference sequence). The CDR3 runs to 16 residues. Germline trimming cut 1 base from V and 3 bases from J; bases unmatched to any gene: 6.

The chain links TRBV28 to TRBJ1-1; 7 nucleotides match TRBD1. This CDR3 spans 14 amino acids. Germline-derived CDR1 and CDR2 are MDHEN and SYDVKM. The V gene end was trimmed by 3 bases and the J gene end by 1 base; junction bases not matched to a gene: 2. CDR3 sequence reads: CASSFGTENTEAFF. As DNA, the CDR3 is TGTGCCAGCAGTTTTGGGACAGAGAACACTGAAGCTTTCTTT.

The chain uses TRBV6-5 and TRBJ1-2; D remains ambiguous. Deletions cut 5 bases from V and 8 bases from J, with 12 bases between. Germline V gene data show CDR1 as MNHEY and CDR2 as SVGAGI. There are 12 residues in the CDR3. The DNA of the CDR3 is TGTGCCAGCAGTAAGGATCCCAGGGGCTACACCTTC. As protein: CASSKDPRGYTF.